This is a list of T cell receptor beta chains from one sample in a study of blood T cell repertoires in COVID-19. Generated by immunoSEQ multiplex PCR, the TCRdb table keeps only in-frame clones and is missing some. The profile covers roughly 97,000 clones, with 85% to 90% appearing a single time and more than 14% taken by the ten largest. Sequenced sample: peripheral blood. Every receptor here comes from a man in his forties or fifties with acute or convalescent COVID-19. The CDR3 runs from the conserved cysteine through the conserved F or W. A D gene is named only where the DNA matches it firmly. Only some rows state a clone size, as once, few, many or a class for expanded clones.

TRBD1	TRBV5-1	.	TRBJ2-4	CASSPDRGRLIAKNIQYF	TGCGCCAGCAGCCCGGACAGGGGGCGTTTAATAGCCAAAAACATTCAGTACTTC
TRBD1	TRBV19	.	TRBJ2-3	CASSRGTGGTDTQYF	TGTGCCAGTAGTAGAGGGACAGGGGGCACAGATACGCAGTATTTT
TRBD1	TRBV5-1	.	TRBJ1-6	CASSFRTGENSPLHF	TGCGCCAGCAGCTTCCGGACAGGGGAGAATTCACCCCTCCACTTT
TRBD2	TRBV7-9	few	TRBJ2-1	CASSFGGRVNEQFF	TGTGCCAGCAGCTTCGGCGGGAGGGTGAATGAGCAGTTCTTC
TRBD2	TRBV9	.	TRBJ2-7	CASSVTSGSPGYEQYF	TGTGCCAGCAGCGTAACTAGCGGGAGCCCCGGGTACGAGCAGTACTTC
TRBD1	TRBV15	once	TRBJ2-5	CATSSGRVNAGTGETQYF	TGTGCCACCAGCAGTGGGAGGGTAAATGCCGGGACAGGGGAGACCCAGTACTTC
.	TRBV20-1	.	TRBJ2-5	CSEGAGETQYF	TGCAGTGAAGGGGCCGGTGAGACCCAGTACTTC
.	TRBV9	once	TRBJ2-2	CASSAPRGGELFF	TGTGCCAGCAGCGCCCCGAGAGGCGGGGAGCTGTTTTTT
.	TRBV29-1	.	TRBJ1-2	CSVERGSYGYTF	TGCAGCGTTGAAAGGGGCAGCTATGGCTACACCTTC
TRBD2	TRBV10-2	.	TRBJ2-4	CASSESPSGAFTIQYF	TGCGCCAGCAGTGAGTCCCCTAGCGGGGCGTTTACGATTCAGTACTTC
TRBD1	TRBV9	many	TRBJ1-3	CASSVASQGVDTIYF	TGTGCCAGCAGCGTAGCTTCCCAGGGGGTGGACACCATATATTTT
.	TRBV9	.	TRBJ2-3	CASSVAAAAPDTQYF	TGTGCCAGCAGCGTAGCGGCCGCGGCCCCAGATACGCAGTATTTT
TRBD1	TRBV28	.	TRBJ2-7	CASSLFNRGPRWYEQYF	TGTGCCAGCAGTTTATTTAACAGGGGGCCGCGTTGGTACGAGCAGTACTTC
TRBD1	TRBV19	.	TRBJ2-4	CASSIDFRTGGPLAKNIQYF	TGTGCCAGTAGTATAGATTTCCGGACAGGGGGACCGCTAGCCAAAAACATTCAGTACTTC
TRBD2	TRBV19	.	TRBJ2-3	CASSIEGLAGASDTQYF	TGTGCCAGTAGTATAGAGGGACTAGCGGGAGCTTCAGATACGCAGTATTTT
.	TRBV5-8	.	TRBJ1-5	CASSLETDLQPQHF	TGTGCCAGCAGCTTGGAAACAGATCTCCAGCCCCAGCATTTT
.	TRBV12-3/TRBV12-4	.	TRBJ1-1	CASSFTGNTEAFF	TGTGCCAGCAGTTTTACAGGGAACACTGAAGCTTTCTTT
TRBD1	TRBV6-5	once	TRBJ1-5	CASSVTGGTQPQHF	TGTGCCAGCAGCGTAACAGGGGGCACTCAGCCCCAGCATTTT
.	TRBV5-1	.	TRBJ2-5	CASSAGQWETQYF	TGCGCCAGCAGCGCGGGGCAATGGGAGACCCAGTACTTC
.	TRBV7-2	.	TRBJ2-7	CASSIGAGATYEQYF	TGTGCCAGCAGCATAGGGGCAGGGGCTACCTACGAGCAGTACTTC
TRBD2	TRBV10-1	.	TRBJ2-1	CASSSREGFENEQFF	TGCGCCAGCAGTAGCCGGGAGGGTTTCGAGAATGAGCAGTTCTTC
TRBD1	TRBV11-2	.	TRBJ1-6	CASSLGDRAYNSPLHF	TGTGCCAGCAGCTTAGGGGACAGGGCCTATAATTCACCCCTCCACTTT
TRBD2	TRBV3-1/TRBV3-2	.	TRBJ2-4	CASSRGLAGGVAKNIQYF	TGTGCCAGCAGCCGGGGACTAGCGGGAGGGGTGGCCAAAAACATTCAGTACTTC
TRBD2	TRBV5-4	.	TRBJ2-4	CASSLAPSGYKNIQYF	TGTGCCAGCAGCTTGGCGCCTAGCGGTTACAAAAACATTCAGTACTTC
.	TRBV2	.	TRBJ1-1	CASSTGLNTEAFF	TGTGCCAGCAGCACAGGGTTGAACACTGAAGCTTTCTTT
TRBD2	TRBV5-1	.	TRBJ2-5	CASSPGLAPQETQYF	TGCGCCAGCAGCCCGGGACTAGCGCCACAAGAGACCCAGTACTTC
.	TRBV5-5	.	TRBJ2-6	CASSLWGPGANVLTF	TGTGCCAGCAGCTTATGGGGGCCTGGGGCCAACGTCCTGACTTTC
.	TRBV30	.	TRBJ2-2	CAWSRLASGELFF	TGTGCCTGGAGCCGGCTAGCGTCCGGGGAGCTGTTTTTT
TRBD2	TRBV15	.	TRBJ2-1	CATSTYPSGNPYNEQFF	TGTGCCACCAGCACCTACCCTAGCGGGAATCCCTACAATGAGCAGTTCTTC